Below, one TCR beta chain is given with its context. Its antigen is not known. A read error may be the cause here, since a much bigger clone is one base away. These data belong to a study of post-analysis software for immune sequencing data. In the study overall: Recorded disease courses covered relapsing-remitting, secondary progressive and progressive-relapsing multiple sclerosis. Some patients had no subtype annotation.

Germline lookup yields CDR1 SGHRS and CDR2 YFSETQ. The CDR3 runs to 16 residues. The junction had 14 bases not matched to a gene; V was cut back by 5 bases and J by 11 bases. The TCR beta cDNA libraries carried unique molecular identifiers. TCRdb recomputed calls from the PCR reads with MiXCR, one row per CDR3 protein. Among about 190,000 distinct CDR3 sequences listed, approximately 28% were seen once. Whole-study findings and limits: Pronounced co-clustering by F measure was evident among identically batched samples. Comparison of patients with controls showed a handful of TRBV segments more frequent in patients, TRBV5-6, TRBV5-1 and TRBV20-1 among them.

Sequences were obtained from blood. The TCR comes from a girl younger than 18 with multiple sclerosis. The chain recombines TRBV5-1 with TRBJ2-5; 14 bases agree with TRBD2. As DNA, the CDR3 is TGCGCCAGCAGGCGACTAGCGGGGGGGAGGTACTATGAGCAGTACTTC. Translated: CASRRLAGGRYYEQYF.